The T cell receptor beta chain described here comes from a study of T-cell memory formation after mild COVID-19. Findings of the study overall: Clones that contracted clustered mainly in CM and EM if CD4+ and in EMRA if CD8+.

TCR alpha and TCR beta cDNA libraries carrying sample barcodes and UMIs came from 5'RACE with constant-segment primers. TCRdb re-derived calls from the 5' RACE reads in MiXCR, one entry per CDR3 protein. The profile shows tens of thousands of distinct CDR3 sequences, about 23% of them singletons. A word on this clonotype: Its antigen is unidentified.

V gave up 9 bases and J gave up 0 bases, with 20 bases separating them. CDR1 MNHEY and CDR2 SVGEGT come from the germline V gene. This CDR3 comprises 16 residues. The gene calls are TRBV6-2 or TRBV6-3 and TRBJ2-5; weak D call: TRBD1 (6 bases). This clonotype originated in a man between 18 and 35 years old who had mild COVID-19 (a few samples of this study predate the infection). Cell type and time point are not known. Specimen: PBMCs or a T cell subset sorted from them (not recorded which). The CDR3: CASQPLEDSHQETQYF. In nucleotides, the CDR3 is TGTGCCAGTCAGCCTCTTGAGGACAGTCACCAAGAGACCCAGTACTTC.